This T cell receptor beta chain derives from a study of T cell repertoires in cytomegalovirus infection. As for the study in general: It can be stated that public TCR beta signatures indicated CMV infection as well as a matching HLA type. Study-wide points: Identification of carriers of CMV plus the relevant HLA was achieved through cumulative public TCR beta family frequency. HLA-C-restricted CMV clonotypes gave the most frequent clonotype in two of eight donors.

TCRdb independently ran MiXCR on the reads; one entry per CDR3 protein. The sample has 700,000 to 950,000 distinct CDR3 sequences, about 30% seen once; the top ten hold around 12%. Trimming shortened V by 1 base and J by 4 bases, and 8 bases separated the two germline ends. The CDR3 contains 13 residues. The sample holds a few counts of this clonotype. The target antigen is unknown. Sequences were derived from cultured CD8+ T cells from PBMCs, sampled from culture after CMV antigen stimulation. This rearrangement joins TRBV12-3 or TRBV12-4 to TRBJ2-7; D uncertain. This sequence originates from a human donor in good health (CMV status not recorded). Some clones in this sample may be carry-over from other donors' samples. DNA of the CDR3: TGTGCCAGCAGTTTAGTATCGCATTACGAGCAGTACTTC. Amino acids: CASSLVSHYEQYF.